Shown below are 27 T cell receptor beta chains from a single sample sequenced in a study of PD-1 blockade in classical Hodgkin lymphoma. The method was immunoSEQ multiplex PCR; TCRdb's version includes in-frame clones alone and lacks a portion of them. The data show 40,000 or so clones, about 88% seen once. Patients all relapsed after autologous stem cell transplantation, and there was variation in brentuximab vedotin exposure. Sequenced material: peripheral blood mononuclear cells (PBMCs), taken before the second cycle of nivolumab. These receptors were obtained from a human donor with classical Hodgkin lymphoma.

In DNA form, the CDR3 reads TGCAGCGTTGAGGGTCAGGGAGATGGAAACTATGGCTACACCTTC. Translated, it gives CSVEGQGDGNYGYTF. V is TRBV29-1 and J is TRBJ1-2; possible D gene TRBD1, 5 bases. CDR3 length equals 15 residues. Trimming stripped 3 bases from V and 2 bases from J, with 16 bases between. Germline CDR1 and CDR2: SQVTM and ANQGSEA.

The CDR3 loop is CASSWTGLSPLHF. The CDR3 region has the DNA TGTGCCAGCAGCTGGACAGGGCTTTCACCCCTCCACTTT. The genes are TRBV7-2 and TRBJ1-6; TRBD1 matches 8 bases. Trimming cost V 4 bases and J 9 bases; bases outside gene matches: 2. CDR1 and CDR2 (germline): SGHTA, FQGNSA. The CDR3 sequence is 13 residues long.

This rearrangement joins TRBV9 to TRBJ2-3; D is undetermined. V lost 0 bases, J lost 0 bases, and 2 bases lay in between. The CDR3 sequence is 13 residues long. Germline CDR1 is SGDLS and CDR2 is YYNGEE. The CDR3 DNA reads as TGTGCCAGCAGCGTAGTTAGCACAGATACGCAGTATTTT. As protein: CASSVVSTDTQYF.

The chain carries TRBV11-1 and TRBJ2-3; D uncertain. V lost 1 base and J 3 bases, leaving 11 bases between the germline ends. Germline V gene data show CDR1 as SGHAT and CDR2 as FQDESV (reference sequence). There are 15 residues in the CDR3. The CDR3 loop reads CASSLGNWGTDTQYF. CDR3 nucleotide sequence: TGTGCCAGCAGCTTAGGAAATTGGGGAACAGATACGCAGTATTTT.

V gene TRBV2 combines with J gene TRBJ1-2, with TRBD1 as a possible D gene (6 bases). This CDR3 contains 14 residues. CDR1 is SNHLY and CDR2 is FYNNEI in the germline V gene. Trimming removed 7 bases at V and 4 bases at J, with 16 bases between. The CDR3 sequence: CASKSVGGAYGYTF. The CDR3 DNA reads TGTGCCAGCAAATCGGTTGGGGGGGCCTATGGCTACACCTTC.

This chain joins TRBV27 and TRBJ2-1; 16 nucleotides agree with TRBD2. The CDR3 contains 19 residues. From germline, CDR1 is MNHEY and CDR2 SMNVEV (reference sequence). Unmatched junction bases numbered 13, after V lost 4 bases and J lost 7 bases. The CDR3, as DNA: TGTGCCAGCAGTTCAATCCCCGGGACTAGCGGGAGGGCAGGGAATGAGCAGTTCTTC. This encodes CASSSIPGTSGRAGNEQFF.

The chain joins TRBV5-1 to TRBJ2-3; 8 bases fit TRBD1. Germline V gene sequence: CDR1 SGHRS, CDR2 YFSETQ. V gave up 4 bases and J gave up 2 bases; unmatched junction bases: 6. CDR3 length: 15 amino acids. The chain's CDR3 is CASSIQGGHTDTQYF. In DNA, the CDR3 is TGCGCCAGCAGCATACAGGGGGGACACACAGATACGCAGTATTTT. Supplemented by reference TRBV5-1 and TRBJ2-3, the full variable domain reads KAGVTQTPRYLIKTRGQQVTLSCSPISGHRSVSWYQQTPGQGLQFLFEYFSETQRNKGNFPGRFSGRQFSNSRSEMNVSTLELGDSALYLCASSIQGGHTDTQYFGPGTRLTVL.

The CDR3 sequence: CASSLDGYEQYF. In DNA form, the CDR3 reads TGCGCCAGCAGCTTGGATGGATACGAGCAGTACTTC. The chain recombines TRBV5-1 with TRBJ2-7; D not certain. Per germline, CDR1 SGHRS and CDR2 YFSETQ. Trimming stripped 0 bases from V and 4 bases from J, with 5 bases between. The CDR3 sequence is 12 residues long.

The gene calls are TRBV18 and TRBJ2-5, with D uncertain. The V end was cut by 6 bases, the J end by 3 bases, with 5 bases between. The CDR3 spans 11 residues. Germline CDR1 KGHSH, CDR2 LQKENI. The CDR3 DNA sequence: TGTGCCAGCTCCGACAAAGAGACCCAGTACTTC. Its protein is CASSDKETQYF.

The V gene is TRBV27, the J gene TRBJ1-4, with unresolved D. V was pared by 4 bases and J by 0 bases, with 9 bases between. Germline V gene sequence: CDR1 MNHEY, CDR2 SMNVEV (reference sequence). CDR3 length: 15 residues. CDR3 in DNA: TGTGCCAGCAGTTACGGCTTTGCAACTAATGAAAAACTGTTTTTT. Amino acids: CASSYGFATNEKLFF. The variable domain in full, with the rest retrieved from reference TRBV27 and TRBJ1-4, is EAQVTQNPRYLITVTGKKLTVTCSQNMNHEYMSWYRQDPGLGLRQIYYSMNVEVTDKGDVPEGYKVSRKEKRNFPLILESPSPNQTSLYFCASSYGFATNEKLFFGSGTQLSVL.

This clone was seen only once. This sequence joins TRBV5-4 and TRBJ2-1; no clear D gene. Germline CDR1 SGHNT, CDR2 YYREEE (reference sequence). With 4 bases removed from V and 6 bases from J, the gap between germline ends came to 8 bases. The CDR3 totals 12 residues. This chain's CDR3 is CASSRVFNEQFF. In DNA form, the CDR3 reads TGTGCCAGCAGCCGCGTCTTCAATGAGCAGTTCTTC.

This rearrangement joins TRBV27 to TRBJ2-1, with 8 bases aligning to TRBD1. Germline values: CDR1 MNHEY, CDR2 SMNVEV (reference sequence). The V and J ends lost 1 base and 8 bases, in that order; junction bases with no gene match: 13. This CDR3 is built from 17 residues. DNA of the CDR3: TGTGCCAGCAGTTTATTGTCAGGGGGCGCGATATTATATGAGCAGTTCTTC. Translating it yields CASSLLSGGAILYEQFF.

V gene TRBV5-4 combines with J gene TRBJ2-7, with 9 bases aligning to TRBD2. This CDR3 has 14 residues. In germline, CDR1 is SGHNT, CDR2 YYREEE (reference sequence). V trimming: 4 bases; J trimming: 3 bases; junction bases outside the gene matches: 5. This CDR3 is CASSPGLANYEQYF. CDR3 in DNA: TGTGCCAGCAGCCCGGGACTAGCTAACTACGAGCAGTACTTC.

The chain carries TRBV12-5 and TRBJ2-1; 12 bases align to TRBD2. There are 19 residues in the CDR3. Germline CDR1 reads LGHNT; CDR2 reads FRNRAP. Trimming took 4 bases from V and 3 from J; bases not matched to a gene: 13. This CDR3 is CASGWIEYGLAGRYNEQFF. Written as DNA, the CDR3 is TGTGCTAGTGGTTGGATAGAATACGGACTAGCGGGGCGCTACAATGAGCAGTTCTTC.

This clone was seen just once. This rearrangement joins TRBV27 to TRBJ2-5, with a tentative D call TRBD1 (5 bases). Germline V gene lookup returns CDR1 MNHEY and CDR2 SMNVEV (reference sequence). Trimming pared 2 bases from V and 7 bases from J, leaving 17 bases between. The CDR3 contains 15 residues. CDR3 loop: CASSLRSGLEWTQYF. In DNA, the CDR3 is TGTGCCAGCAGTTTAAGGTCAGGGCTAGAATGGACCCAGTACTTC.

The rearrangement links TRBV18 to TRBJ1-4; D may be TRBD1 (5 bases). V was cut by 2 bases and J by 8 bases, with 9 bases left in between. The germline V gene encodes CDR1 KGHSH and CDR2 LQKENI. CDR3 length equals 13 residues. CDR3 sequence: CASSPGRDEKLFF. The CDR3 DNA sequence: TGTGCCAGCTCACCAGGCAGGGACGAAAAACTGTTTTTT.

The chain combines TRBV29-1 with TRBJ1-4; D might be TRBD1 (5 bases). Trimming left V 7 bases short and J 0 bases short, with 12 bases between. Germline CDR1 and CDR2: SQVTM and ANQGSEA. CDR3 size: 14 residues. For the CDR3, the DNA is TGCAGCGCCAGCGGGGGGACAACTAATGAAAAACTGTTTTTT. Translation gives CSASGGTTNEKLFF.

The J gene is TRBJ2-7, the V gene TRBV6-1, with a weak D call TRBD2 (6 bases). Germline assignment: CDR1 MNHNS and CDR2 SASEGT. The V end lost 4 bases, the J end lost 2 bases, and 12 bases lay between the germline ends. The CDR3 sequence is 14 residues long. CDR3 amino acids: CASSVGLTTYEQYF. In DNA form, the CDR3 reads TGTGCCAGCAGTGTGGGACTCACTACCTACGAGCAGTACTTC.

This rearrangement joins TRBV19 to TRBJ1-4, with D hard to call. With 5 bases removed from V and 3 bases from J, the gap between germline ends came to 13 bases. Germline V gives CDR1 LNHDA, CDR2 SQIVND (reference sequence). There are 15 residues in the CDR3. CDR3 loop: CASSPGTVANEKLFF. CDR3 coding DNA: TGTGCCAGTAGTCCCGGAACTGTTGCTAATGAAAAACTGTTTTTT.

The CDR3 nucleotides read TGTGCCAGCAGTGATAGGCCCGGGGAGGTAACCGGGGAGCTGTTTTTT. Its protein is CASSDRPGEVTGELFF. The V call is TRBV6-1, the J call TRBJ2-2; tentatively, D is TRBD2 (6 bases). This CDR3 is built from 16 residues. Germline CDR1 reads MNHNS; CDR2 reads SASEGT. V was trimmed by 3 bases and J by 5 bases, leaving 16 bases between them.

V usage is TRBV25-1 and J usage is TRBJ1-4, with TRBD1 matching 9 bases. The CDR3 is 15 residues long. Germline CDR1 MGHDK, CDR2 SYGVNS. Losses at the gene ends were 5 bases for V and 5 bases for J; bases not matched to a gene: 6. The CDR3 region is CASSRPGQGNEKLFF. For the CDR3, the DNA is TGTGCCAGCAGTAGGCCGGGACAGGGAAATGAAAAACTGTTTTTT.

The chain couples TRBV5-1 to TRBJ2-1; 8 bases line up with TRBD2. Losses at the gene ends were 0 bases for V and 5 bases for J; bases not matched to a gene: 10. The germline gives CDR1 SGHRS, CDR2 YFSETQ. CDR3 length: 17 residues. CDR3 region: CASSLVPAGAIHNEQFF. Here the CDR3 DNA reads TGCGCCAGCAGCTTGGTGCCAGCGGGAGCTATCCACAATGAGCAGTTCTTC.

The J gene is TRBJ1-2, the V gene TRBV27; D gene unclear. Between the trimmed V and J ends, which lost 2 bases and 8 bases, there was a span of 18 bases. Per the germline V gene, CDR1 is MNHEY and CDR2 is SMNVEV (reference sequence). The CDR3 consists of 15 residues. This CDR3 is CASSLTLGGKGGYTF. DNA for the CDR3: TGTGCCAGCAGTTTAACTTTGGGTGGAAAAGGAGGCTACACCTTC.

The rearrangement joins TRBV6-9 to TRBJ2-5, with D tentatively TRBD1 (6 bases). Trimming took off 8 bases at V and 5 bases at J, with 12 bases between the two ends. Germline V gene sequence: CDR1 MNHGY, CDR2 SVAAGI. This CDR3 has 12 residues. Written as DNA, the CDR3 is TGTGCCAGCGGTACAGGGCTGGAGACCCAGTACTTC. Its protein is CASGTGLETQYF.

This clone appeared a single time. This chain connects TRBV10-2 to TRBJ2-3; D call uncertain. Per the germline V gene, CDR1 is WSHSY and CDR2 is SAAADI. The CDR3 has 13 residues. Trimming removed 7 bases at V and 2 bases at J, with 10 bases between. CDR3 in amino acids: CASTSLLTDTQYF. The CDR3 bases are TGCGCCAGCACTTCCCTACTCACAGATACGCAGTATTTT.

J is TRBJ2-7 and V is TRBV5-4, with D possibly being TRBD1 (6 bases). Germline V gene sequence: CDR1 SGHNT, CDR2 YYREEE (reference sequence). V lost 2 bases, J lost 2 bases, and 11 bases lay in between. The length of the CDR3 is 14 residues. CDR3 residues: CASSFGRGAYEQYF. The CDR3 coding sequence is TGTGCCAGCAGCTTTGGCAGGGGAGCCTACGAGCAGTACTTC.

CDR3 DNA: TGTGCCAGCAGCGTAGGGATTATCGGGACCGCCTCCTACGAGCAGTACTTC. Protein sequence: CASSVGIIGTASYEQYF. The chain has TRBV9 and TRBJ2-7; tentatively, D is TRBD1 or TRBD2 (5 bases each). V was clipped by 0 bases and J by 0 bases, with 16 bases between them. The CDR3 loop spans 17 amino acids. The germline gives CDR1 SGDLS, CDR2 YYNGEE.